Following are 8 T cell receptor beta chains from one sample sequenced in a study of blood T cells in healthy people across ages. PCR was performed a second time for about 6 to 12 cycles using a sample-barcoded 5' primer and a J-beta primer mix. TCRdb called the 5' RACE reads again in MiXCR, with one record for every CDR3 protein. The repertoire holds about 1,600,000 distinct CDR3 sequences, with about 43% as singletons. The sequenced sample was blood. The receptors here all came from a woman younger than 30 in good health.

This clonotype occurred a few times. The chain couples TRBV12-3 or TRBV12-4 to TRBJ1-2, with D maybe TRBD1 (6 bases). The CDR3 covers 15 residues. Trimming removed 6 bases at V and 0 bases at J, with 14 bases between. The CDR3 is CASRRSQGANYGYTF. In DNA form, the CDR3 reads TGTGCCAGCAGGCGCTCACAGGGAGCTAACTATGGCTACACCTTC.

CDR3 in amino acids: CASSYSGAARVDTQYF. The CDR3, as DNA: TGTGCCAGCAGTTACTCAGGGGCAGCCAGGGTAGATACGCAGTATTTT. The chain combines TRBV6-5 with TRBJ2-3; a possible D gene is TRBD1 (5 bases). V was clipped by 0 bases and J by 5 bases, with 15 bases between them. CDR3 size: 16 residues. The germline CDR1 and CDR2 sequences are MNHEY and SVGAGI.

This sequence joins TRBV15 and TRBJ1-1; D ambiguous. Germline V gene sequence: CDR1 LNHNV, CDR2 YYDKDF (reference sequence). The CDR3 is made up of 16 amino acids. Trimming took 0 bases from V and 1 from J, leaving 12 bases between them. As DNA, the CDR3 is TGTGCCACCAGCAGAGATCGGGGATTACAGAACACTGAAGCTTTCTTT. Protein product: CATSRDRGLQNTEAFF.

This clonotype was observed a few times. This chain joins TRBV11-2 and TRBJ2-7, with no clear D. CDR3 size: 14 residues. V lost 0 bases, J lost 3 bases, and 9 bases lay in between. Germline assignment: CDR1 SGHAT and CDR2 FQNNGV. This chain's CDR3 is CASSLDGAFYEQYF. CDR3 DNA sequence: TGTGCCAGCAGCTTAGATGGAGCCTTCTACGAGCAGTACTTC.

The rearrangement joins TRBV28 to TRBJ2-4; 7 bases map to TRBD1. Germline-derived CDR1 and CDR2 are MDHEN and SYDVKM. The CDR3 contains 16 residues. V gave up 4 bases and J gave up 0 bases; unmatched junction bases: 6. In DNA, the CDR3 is TGTGCCAGCAGTTCAAAGGGGGCAAAAGCCAAAAACATTCAGTACTTC. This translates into CASSSKGAKAKNIQYF.

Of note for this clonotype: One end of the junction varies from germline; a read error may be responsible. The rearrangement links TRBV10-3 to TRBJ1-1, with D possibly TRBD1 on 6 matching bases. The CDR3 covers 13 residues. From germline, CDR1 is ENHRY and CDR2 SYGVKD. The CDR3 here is CATLSGGGTETFF. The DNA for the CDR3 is TGTGCCACCCTTTCGGGAGGGGGGACTGAAACTTTCTTT.

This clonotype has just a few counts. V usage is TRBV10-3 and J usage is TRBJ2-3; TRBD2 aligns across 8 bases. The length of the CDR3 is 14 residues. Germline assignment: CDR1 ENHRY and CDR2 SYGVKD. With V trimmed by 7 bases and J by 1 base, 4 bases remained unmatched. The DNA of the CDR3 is TGTGCCATCACTCGGGGGGGACGCACAGATACGCAGTATTTT. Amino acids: CAITRGGRTDTQYF.

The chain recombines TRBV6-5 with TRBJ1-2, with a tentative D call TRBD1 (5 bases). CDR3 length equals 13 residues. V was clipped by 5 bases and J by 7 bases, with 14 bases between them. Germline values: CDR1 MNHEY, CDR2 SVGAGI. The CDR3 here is CASSQGVGSGYTF. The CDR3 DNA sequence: TGTGCCAGCAGTCAAGGGGTTGGGTCTGGCTACACCTTC.